The 7 T cell receptor beta chains below all came from one sample that was sequenced in a study of T cell responses to AZD1222 COVID-19 vaccine. The method was immunoSEQ multiplex PCR; TCRdb's version includes in-frame clones alone and lacks a portion of them. The profile shows about 210,000 clones, around 94% of them singletons. This sample comprised peripheral blood, obtained on day 0 of AZD1222 vaccination. The receptors shown here come from an adult in good health.

The V gene is TRBV7-2, the J gene TRBJ1-1; tentative D call: TRBD1 (5 bases). The CDR3 covers 13 residues. Trimming pared 1 base from V and 7 bases from J, leaving 10 bases between. CDR1 SGHTA and CDR2 FQGNSA come from the germline V gene. DNA of the CDR3: TGTGCCAGCAGCTTAGGGTCAGGGTATGAAGCTTTCTTT. Its translation is CASSLGSGYEAFF.

The chain combines TRBV30 with TRBJ1-1, with TRBD1 matching over 8 bases. Germline V gene lookup returns CDR1 GTSNPN and CDR2 SVGIG (reference sequence). The CDR3 loop spans 14 amino acids. V lost 2 bases to trimming and J lost 1 base; unmatched junction nucleotides: 3. The CDR3 DNA reads TGTGCCTGGAGTCCAGGGGGCTGGAACACTGAAGCTTTCTTT. This codes for CAWSPGGWNTEAFF.

The rearrangement joins TRBV7-2 to TRBJ1-2; D ambiguous. Germline V gene lookup returns CDR1 SGHTA and CDR2 FQGNSA. The germline V and J ends were trimmed by 1 base and 4 bases, with 16 bases remaining between them. The CDR3 contains 16 residues. The CDR3 is CASSLGGGGLSYGYTF. CDR3 sequence (DNA): TGTGCCAGCAGCTTAGGAGGAGGAGGGCTGAGCTATGGCTACACCTTC.

This chain uses TRBV19 with TRBJ1-4, with 7 bases aligning to TRBD1. This CDR3 is built from 13 residues. Germline values: CDR1 LNHDA, CDR2 SQIVND (reference sequence). V shed 6 bases and J 4 bases; nucleotides not matched to a gene: 2. CDR3 loop: CASRGQINEKLFF. Written as DNA, the CDR3 is TGTGCCAGTAGGGGACAGATTAATGAAAAACTGTTTTTT. The entire variable domain, with the rest obtained from reference TRBV19 and TRBJ1-4, is as follows: DGGITQSPKYLFRKEGQNVTLSCEQNLNHDAMYWYRQDPGQGLRLIYYSQIVNDFQKGDIAEGYSVSREKKESFPLTVTSAQKNPTAFYLCASRGQINEKLFFGSGTQLSVL.

This chain connects TRBV19 to TRBJ2-7; 8 nucleotides align to TRBD2. From germline, CDR1 is LNHDA and CDR2 SQIVND (reference sequence). V lost 4 bases and J lost 6; bases outside the gene matches: 5. This CDR3 is built from 13 residues. The CDR3 DNA follows: TGTGCCAGTAGTAGCGGGGGGAGCCGCGAGCAGTACTTC. Amino acid sequence: CASSSGGSREQYF.

The chain couples TRBV4-1 to TRBJ1-2; no clear D. CDR1 is MGHRA and CDR2 is YSYEKL in the germline V gene. This CDR3 is 14 amino acids long. V shed 2 bases and J shed 2 bases, with 9 bases lying between them. The CDR3 DNA follows: TGCGCCAGCAGCCAAAGCGAGTACAACTATGGCTACACCTTC. This sequence encodes CASSQSEYNYGYTF.

This chain joins TRBV6-6 and TRBJ1-3, with D possibly matching TRBD1 (6 bases). Trimming took 4 bases from V and 2 from J, leaving 12 bases between them. CDR3 size: 15 residues. In germline, CDR1 is MNHNY, CDR2 SVGAGI (reference sequence). The CDR3 DNA reads TGTGCCAGCAGTTCCAGGGGACTAGCTGGAAACACCATATATTTT. This codes for CASSSRGLAGNTIYF.